This entry features one T cell receptor beta chain sequence. Sequencing was performed with immunoSEQ multiplex PCR; in TCRdb, only in-frame clones are kept and a portion is missing. Here the sample spans approximately 7,400 clones, more than 75% being singletons. The sample comes from a study of T cell clonotyping in hematopoietic cell transplantation. V shed 8 bases and J shed 0 bases, with 12 bases lying between them. Germline lookup yields CDR1 SGHNT and CDR2 YYREEE (reference sequence). This CDR3 contains 15 residues. Time point meaning: recipient sample about 28 days before transplant, after cytoreduction. Samples: about 28 days before transplant, then days 30, 100 and 180 after.

The sample in question was peripheral blood mononuclear cells, obtained before stem cell transplant. The clonotype was recovered from a man between 60 and 75 years old with acute myeloid leukemia. Some clones in this sample may be carry-over from other donors' samples. The rearrangement uses TRBV5-4 and TRBJ2-6; D gene unclear. The CDR3 nucleotides are TGTGCCAGTCACCTCTTACTCTCTGGGGCCAACGTCCTGACTTTC. Translating it yields CASHLLLSGANVLTF.